This passage covers 26 T cell receptor beta chains from one sample sequenced in a study of T cell changes during pregnancy in multiple sclerosis. Profiling relied on immunoSEQ multiplex PCR, and the TCRdb table lists in-frame clones only, not all of them. The sample lists around 15,000 clones, 90% to 95% occurring once. The sample in question was peripheral blood, obtained in the second trimester of pregnancy. The origin of the receptors is a female donor in good health, enrolled as a control in a pregnancy study.

This chain connects TRBV30 to TRBJ1-3; no clear D gene. Germline V lookup: CDR1 GTSNPN, CDR2 SVGIG (reference sequence). The length of the CDR3 is 13 residues. Deletions cut 2 bases from V and 4 bases from J, with 9 bases between. CDR3 in DNA: TGTGCCTGGAGTCCGGGTCCCGGAAACACCATATATTTT. This sequence encodes CAWSPGPGNTIYF.

On this clone: One junction end disagrees with the germline gene, perhaps due to a read error. J is TRBJ2-7 and V is TRBV7-7; unclear D gene. The CDR3 is 12 residues long. Germline V lookup: CDR1 SSHAT, CDR2 FNYEAQ (reference sequence). The DNA of the CDR3 is TGTGCTAGCAGCCCCGACAACTACGAGCAGTACTTC. It codes for CASSPDNYEQYF.

The rearrangement uses TRBV29-1 and TRBJ2-5, with D perhaps matching TRBD2 (5 bases). Trimming took off 4 bases at V and 5 bases at J, with 11 bases between the two ends. Germline values: CDR1 SQVTM, CDR2 ANQGSEA. There are 12 residues in the CDR3. The CDR3 sequence: CSVGTGGETQYF. CDR3 DNA: TGCAGCGTTGGGACTGGCGGGGAGACCCAGTACTTC.

This chain uses TRBV7-6 with TRBJ2-3; D is possibly TRBD2 (6 bases). Germline-derived CDR1 and CDR2 are SGHVS and FNYEAQ. Trimming took off 0 bases at V and 3 bases at J, with 16 bases between the two ends. The CDR3 sequence is 17 residues long. DNA of the CDR3: TGTGCCAGCAGCTTAGCGTTACTAGCTAGTCAGACAGATACGCAGTATTTT. Its translation: CASSLALLASQTDTQYF. The whole variable domain, filled in from reference TRBV7-6 and TRBJ2-3, reads GAGVSQSPRYKVTKRGQDVALRCDPISGHVSLYWYRQALGQGPEFLTYFNYEAQQDKSGLPNDRFSAERPEGSISTLTIQRTEQRDSAMYRCASSLALLASQTDTQYFGPGTRLTVL.

This clone was counted once. The V gene is TRBV6-1, the J gene TRBJ2-4; 9 bases map to TRBD2. CDR1 and CDR2 from the germline V gene are MNHNS and SASEGT. This CDR3 comprises 15 residues. J lost 3 bases, V lost 6 bases, and 6 bases had no gene match. The CDR3 region has the DNA TGTGCCAGCAGAAATATAGCGGGGGACAAAAACATTCAGTACTTC. It is translated as CASRNIAGDKNIQYF.

The chain links TRBV19 to TRBJ1-1, with TRBD1 matching over 8 bases. V trimming: 3 bases; J trimming: 3 bases; junction bases outside the gene matches: 6. Germline V gene lookup returns CDR1 LNHDA and CDR2 SQIVND (reference sequence). This CDR3 spans 15 amino acids. Here the CDR3 DNA reads TGTGCCAGTAGTATTCAGGGGGCGAGGGACACTGAAGCTTTCTTT. Translation gives CASSIQGARDTEAFF. The complete variable domain, with remaining parts taken from reference TRBV19 and TRBJ1-1, reads DGGITQSPKYLFRKEGQNVTLSCEQNLNHDAMYWYRQDPGQGLRLIYYSQIVNDFQKGDIAEGYSVSREKKESFPLTVTSAQKNPTAFYLCASSIQGARDTEAFFGQGTRLTVV.

The chain recombines TRBV27 with TRBJ2-7; maybe TRBD2 (5 bases). The V gene's germline CDR1 is MNHEY and CDR2 SMNVEV (reference sequence). This CDR3 comprises 15 residues. Trimming took 6 bases from V and 3 from J, leaving 18 bases between them. The chain's CDR3 is CASSLAMGYYYEQYF. CDR3 sequence (DNA): TGTGCCAGCAGCCTAGCCATGGGGTACTACTACGAGCAGTACTTC.

There are a few counts of this clone. This sequence joins TRBV13 and TRBJ1-2; 7 nucleotides line up with TRBD1. Germline CDR1 and CDR2: PRHDT and FYEKMQ (reference sequence). V gave up 4 bases and J gave up 12 bases; unmatched junction bases: 20. The CDR3 has 16 amino acids. CDR3 amino acids: CASSSITEGQPPRHTF. The CDR3 region has the DNA TGTGCCAGCAGCTCGATCACCGAGGGACAGCCTCCCCGACACACCTTC. The variable domain in full, completed from reference TRBV13 and TRBJ1-2, reads AAGVIQSPRHLIKEKRETATLKCYPIPRHDTVYWYQQGPGQDPQFLISFYEKMQSDKGSIPDRFSAQQFSDYHSELNMSSLELGDSALYFCASSSITEGQPPRHTFGSGTRLTVV.

The V gene is TRBV27, the J gene TRBJ2-3, with 11 bases fitting TRBD2. V was pared by 1 base and J by 4 bases, with 16 bases of the junction left unmatched. CDR1 and CDR2 from the germline V gene are MNHEY and SMNVEV (reference sequence). The CDR3 spans 20 residues. The CDR3, as DNA: TGTGCCAGCAGTTTATGGGACACCCGGGCTAGCGGGAGGAAGTCAGATACGCAGTATTTT. It is translated as CASSLWDTRASGRKSDTQYF.

The rearrangement uses TRBV2 and TRBJ1-5; D unclear. This CDR3 is 15 amino acids long. V gave up 5 bases and J gave up 6 bases, with 17 bases separating them. Germline-derived CDR1 and CDR2 are SNHLY and FYNNEI. CDR3 coding DNA: TGTGCCAGCAGTCAGGATTTTGAGCTGGGTCAGCCCCAGCATTTT. It encodes CASSQDFELGQPQHF.

The chain is built from TRBV11-2 and TRBJ2-3; 9 nucleotides line up with TRBD2. This CDR3 has 15 residues. The germline V gene has CDR1 SGHAT and CDR2 FQNNGV. J gave up 1 base and V 5 bases, and 4 bases lay outside the gene matches. In DNA form, the CDR3 reads TGTGCCAGCAGCCACCCTAGCGGGGGCACAGATACGCAGTATTTT. Protein product: CASSHPSGGTDTQYF.

The chain recombines TRBV19 with TRBJ1-2; 9 nucleotides match TRBD1. V trimming: 7 bases; J trimming: 2 bases; junction bases outside the gene matches: 5. The CDR3 consists of 14 residues. CDR1 is LNHDA, CDR2 SQIVND, per germline (reference sequence). The CDR3 region is CASKTGGWNYGYTF. CDR3 DNA sequence: TGTGCCAGTAAAACAGGGGGCTGGAACTATGGCTACACCTTC.

The chain has TRBV10-3 and TRBJ1-5; tentative D call: TRBD1 (6 bases). The length of the CDR3 is 13 residues. Germline lookup yields CDR1 ENHRY and CDR2 SYGVKD. Trimming removed 10 bases at V and 5 bases at J, with 15 bases between. The CDR3 loop reads CASRRTEDQPQHF. The CDR3 DNA reads as TGTGCCAGTAGGCGGACAGAGGATCAGCCCCAGCATTTT.

The chain combines TRBV4-2 with TRBJ1-2; D ambiguous. The germline V gene encodes CDR1 LGHNA and CDR2 YNFKEQ. This CDR3 has 15 amino acids. V was cut by 0 bases and J by 6 bases, with 14 bases left in between. The CDR3 coding sequence is TGTGCCAGCAGCCAAGATCGAGGAACAAAGGATGGCTACACCTTC. Protein sequence: CASSQDRGTKDGYTF.

The gene calls are TRBV5-1 and TRBJ2-1; D gene uncertain. The V end lost 0 bases, the J end lost 4 bases, and 11 bases lay between the germline ends. The germline gives CDR1 SGHRS, CDR2 YFSETQ. The CDR3 sequence is 15 residues long. CDR3 sequence: CASSLVEQIYNEQFF. CDR3 DNA: TGCGCCAGCAGCTTGGTTGAACAGATTTACAATGAGCAGTTCTTC.

This clone is a singleton in its sample. The J gene is TRBJ2-3, the V gene TRBV4-2; 8 bases are shared with TRBD1. This CDR3 spans 18 amino acids. V was pared by 0 bases and J by 0 bases, with 8 bases of the junction left unmatched. Germline CDR1 and CDR2: LGHNA and YNFKEQ. CDR3 DNA sequence: TGTGCCAGCAGCCAAGATCAGTCGGGGGACAGGAGCACAGATACGCAGTATTTT. The encoded protein is CASSQDQSGDRSTDTQYF.

V and J are TRBV29-1 and TRBJ1-1; D perhaps matches TRBD1 (6 bases). With 8 bases removed from V and 0 bases from J, the gap between germline ends came to 13 bases. Germline values: CDR1 SQVTM, CDR2 ANQGSEA. The CDR3 has 13 residues. CDR3: CSSRTAMNTEAFF. CDR3 coding DNA: TGCAGCTCCCGGACAGCCATGAACACTGAAGCTTTCTTT.

The rearrangement links TRBV19 to TRBJ1-3, with D unclear. This CDR3 is 16 amino acids long. V shed 3 bases and J shed 0 bases, with 12 bases lying between them. In germline, CDR1 is LNHDA, CDR2 SQIVND (reference sequence). CDR3: CASSIGGVASGNTIYF. The CDR3 DNA sequence: TGTGCCAGTAGTATTGGCGGCGTTGCCTCTGGAAACACCATATATTTT. Looking up the rest from reference TRBV19 and TRBJ1-3 gives the full variable domain: DGGITQSPKYLFRKEGQNVTLSCEQNLNHDAMYWYRQDPGQGLRLIYYSQIVNDFQKGDIAEGYSVSREKKESFPLTVTSAQKNPTAFYLCASSIGGVASGNTIYFGEGSWLTVV.

The chain employs TRBV7-9 and TRBJ2-2; TRBD2 aligns across 12 bases. Germline loops: CDR1 SEHNR, CDR2 FQNEAQ (reference sequence). J lost 2 bases, V lost 5 bases, and 6 bases had no gene match. The CDR3 length is 17 residues. The DNA of the CDR3 is TGTGCCAGCAGCCCGCGGACTAGCGGGATAAACACCGGGGAGCTGTTTTTT. Its protein product is CASSPRTSGINTGELFF.

The chain is built from TRBV28 and TRBJ1-5; D not certain. Germline CDR1 reads MDHEN; CDR2 reads SYDVKM. V was shortened by 5 bases and J by 4 bases, with 12 bases between the two germline ends. The CDR3 spans 14 residues. The CDR3 is CASSLTQKNQPQHF. The CDR3 DNA reads as TGTGCCAGCAGTCTAACCCAAAAGAATCAGCCCCAGCATTTT.

V is TRBV7-2 and J is TRBJ1-4; TRBD1 matches 11 bases. The CDR3 runs 14 residues. CDR1 and CDR2 (germline): SGHTA, FQGNSA. V gave up 4 bases and J gave up 7 bases; unmatched junction bases: 2. The CDR3 DNA reads TGTGCCAGCAGCTGGACAGGGGGCCGTGAAAAACTGTTTTTT. Its protein product is CASSWTGGREKLFF.

The chain recombines TRBV2 with TRBJ2-5; the D gene is possibly TRBD1 (5 bases). V was shortened by 3 bases and J by 4 bases, with 18 bases between the two germline ends. The V gene's germline CDR1 is SNHLY and CDR2 FYNNEI. The CDR3 spans 16 residues. CDR3 sequence reads: CASSDFRPATGETQYF. The DNA of the CDR3 is TGTGCCAGCAGTGACTTCAGGCCTGCCACAGGAGAGACCCAGTACTTC.

This clone was seen only once. The V gene is TRBV4-3, the J gene TRBJ2-1; 14 bases agree with TRBD2. Per the germline V gene, CDR1 is LGHNA and CDR2 is YSLEER. The CDR3 loop spans 22 amino acids. V was clipped by 1 base and J by 1 base; unmatched bases: 15. The CDR3 reads CASSQVHSGLAGASDSYNEQFF. The CDR3 nucleotides read TGCGCCAGCAGCCAAGTTCATTCGGGACTAGCGGGAGCCTCGGATTCCTACAATGAGCAGTTCTTC.

The chain carries TRBV4-3 and TRBJ2-7; 9 positions agree with TRBD1. The V gene's germline CDR1 is LGHNA and CDR2 YSLEER. This CDR3 contains 15 residues. J lost 3 bases, V lost 4 bases, and 7 bases had no gene match. In nucleotides, the CDR3 is TGCGCCAGCAGCCTGCAACCGGGACAGGGCTACGAGCAGTACTTC. Protein sequence: CASSLQPGQGYEQYF.

The chain uses TRBV5-5 and TRBJ1-1; a weak D match, TRBD1 (5 bases). The germline V and J ends were trimmed by 4 bases and 1 base, with 17 bases remaining between them. This CDR3 spans 16 amino acids. Germline V gene sequence: CDR1 SGHKS, CDR2 YYEKEE (reference sequence). Here the CDR3 reads CASSPRQMISNTEAFF. The CDR3 DNA reads TGTGCCAGCAGCCCGAGACAGATGATCTCGAACACTGAAGCTTTCTTT.

The chain recombines TRBV2 with TRBJ2-7; 9 nucleotides line up with TRBD1. Trimming removed 9 bases from V and 3 bases from J; junction bases left unmatched: 3. This CDR3 spans 12 amino acids. The germline V gene encodes CDR1 SNHLY and CDR2 FYNNEI. CDR3 loop: CASAGQGYEQYF. DNA for the CDR3: TGTGCCAGTGCGGGACAGGGCTACGAGCAGTACTTC.